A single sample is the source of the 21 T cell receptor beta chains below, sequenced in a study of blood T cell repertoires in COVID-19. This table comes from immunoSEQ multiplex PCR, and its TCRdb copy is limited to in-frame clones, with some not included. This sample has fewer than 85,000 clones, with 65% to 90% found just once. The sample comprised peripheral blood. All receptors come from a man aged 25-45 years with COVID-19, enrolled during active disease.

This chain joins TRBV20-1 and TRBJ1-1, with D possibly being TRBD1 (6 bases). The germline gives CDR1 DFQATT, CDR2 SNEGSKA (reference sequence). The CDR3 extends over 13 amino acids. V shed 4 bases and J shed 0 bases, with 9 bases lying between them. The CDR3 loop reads CSAIDRMNTEAFF. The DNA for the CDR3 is TGCAGTGCTATTGACAGGATGAACACTGAAGCTTTCTTT.

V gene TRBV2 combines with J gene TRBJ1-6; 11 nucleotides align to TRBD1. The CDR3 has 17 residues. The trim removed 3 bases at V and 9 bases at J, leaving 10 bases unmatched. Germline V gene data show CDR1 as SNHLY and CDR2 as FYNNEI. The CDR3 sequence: CASSERTGGEMRSPLHF. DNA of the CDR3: TGTGCCAGCAGTGAGAGGACAGGGGGCGAGATGCGTTCACCCCTCCACTTT.

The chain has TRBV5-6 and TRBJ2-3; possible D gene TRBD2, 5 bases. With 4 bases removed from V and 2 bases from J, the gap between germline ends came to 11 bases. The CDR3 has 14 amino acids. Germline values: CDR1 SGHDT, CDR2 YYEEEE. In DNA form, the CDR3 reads TGTGCCAGCAGCCCATCACTAGACACAGATACGCAGTATTTT. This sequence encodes CASSPSLDTDTQYF.

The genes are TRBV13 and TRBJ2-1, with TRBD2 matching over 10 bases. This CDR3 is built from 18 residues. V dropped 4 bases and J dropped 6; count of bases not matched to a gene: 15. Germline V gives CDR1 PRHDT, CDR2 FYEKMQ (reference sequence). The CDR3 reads CASSSFLSSGSRFNEQFF. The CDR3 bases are TGTGCCAGCAGCTCATTCCTTTCTAGCGGGAGTCGATTCAATGAGCAGTTCTTC.

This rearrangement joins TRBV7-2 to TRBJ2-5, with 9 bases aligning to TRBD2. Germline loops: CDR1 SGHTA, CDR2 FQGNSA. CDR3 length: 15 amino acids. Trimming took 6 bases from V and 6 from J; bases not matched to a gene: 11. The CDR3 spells CASRPLAGGIKTQYF. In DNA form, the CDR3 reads TGTGCCAGCAGGCCTCTGGCGGGGGGGATAAAGACCCAGTACTTC.

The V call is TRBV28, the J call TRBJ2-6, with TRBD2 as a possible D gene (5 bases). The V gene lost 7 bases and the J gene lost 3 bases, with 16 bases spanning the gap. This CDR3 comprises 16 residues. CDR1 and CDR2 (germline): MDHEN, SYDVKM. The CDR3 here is CASTSEGRVGANVLTF. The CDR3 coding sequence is TGTGCCAGCACCTCCGAGGGTCGGGTTGGGGCCAACGTCCTGACTTTC.

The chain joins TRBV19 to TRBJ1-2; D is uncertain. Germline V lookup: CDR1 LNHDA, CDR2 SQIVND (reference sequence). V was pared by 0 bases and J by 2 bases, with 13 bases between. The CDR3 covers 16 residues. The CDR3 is CASSIEPGRNNYGYTF. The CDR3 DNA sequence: TGTGCCAGTAGTATAGAGCCAGGCAGGAACAACTATGGCTACACCTTC.

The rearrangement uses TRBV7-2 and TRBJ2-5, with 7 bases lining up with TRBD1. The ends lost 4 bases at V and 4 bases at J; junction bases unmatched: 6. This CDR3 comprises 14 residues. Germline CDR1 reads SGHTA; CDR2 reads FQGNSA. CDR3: CASSYTGDAETQYF. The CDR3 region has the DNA TGTGCCAGCAGCTATACAGGGGACGCAGAGACCCAGTACTTC. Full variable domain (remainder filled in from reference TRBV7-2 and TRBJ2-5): GAGVSQSPSNKVTEKGKDVELRCDPISGHTALYWYRQSLGQGLEFLIYFQGNSAPDKSGLPSDRFSAERTGGSVSTLTIQRTQQEDSAVYLCASSYTGDAETQYFGPGTRLLVL.

The CDR3 loop reads CAWSGQGYEQYF. DNA for the CDR3: TGTGCCTGGAGTGGGCAGGGCTACGAGCAGTACTTC. The chain uses TRBV30 and TRBJ2-7; weak D call: TRBD1 (5 bases). The V and J ends lost 1 base and 3 bases respectively, with 7 bases between them. The CDR3 is 12 amino acids. CDR1 is GTSNPN, CDR2 SVGIG, per germline (reference sequence).

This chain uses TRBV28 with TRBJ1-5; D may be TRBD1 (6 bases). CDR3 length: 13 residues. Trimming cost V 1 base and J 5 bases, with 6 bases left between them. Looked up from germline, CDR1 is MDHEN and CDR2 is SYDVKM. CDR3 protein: CASSLSGDQPQHF. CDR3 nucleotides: TGTGCCAGCAGTTTATCAGGGGATCAGCCCCAGCATTTT.

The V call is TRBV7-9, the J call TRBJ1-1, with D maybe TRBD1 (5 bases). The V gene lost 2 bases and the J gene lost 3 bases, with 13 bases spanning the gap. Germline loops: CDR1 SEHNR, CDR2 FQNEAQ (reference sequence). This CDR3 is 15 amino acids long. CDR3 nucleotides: TGTGCCAGCAGCTTAATGAGGGGAGGGGACACTGAAGCTTTCTTT. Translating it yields CASSLMRGGDTEAFF.

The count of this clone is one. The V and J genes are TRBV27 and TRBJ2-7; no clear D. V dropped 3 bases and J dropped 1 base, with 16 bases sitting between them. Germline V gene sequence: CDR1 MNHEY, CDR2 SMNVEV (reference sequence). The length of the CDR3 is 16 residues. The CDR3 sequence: CASSFRVIGWSYEQYF. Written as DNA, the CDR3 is TGTGCCAGCAGTTTCCGGGTCATTGGTTGGTCCTACGAGCAGTACTTC.

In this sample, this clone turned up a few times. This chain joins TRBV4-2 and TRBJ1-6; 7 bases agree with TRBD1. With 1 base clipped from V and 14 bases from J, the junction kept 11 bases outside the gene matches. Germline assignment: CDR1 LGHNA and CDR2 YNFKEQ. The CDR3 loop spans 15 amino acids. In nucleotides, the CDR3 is TGTGCCAGCAGCCAAGGGGGGCAGGGGGTCATATCCCTCCACTTT. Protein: CASSQGGQGVISLHF.

CDR3 DNA sequence: TGTGCCAGCAGCTTAGTATCAGGGGATGGTGTCAAAAACATTCAGTACTTC. Translated: CASSLVSGDGVKNIQYF. The chain is built from TRBV11-2 and TRBJ2-4; TRBD1 is a possible D gene (6 bases). Between the trimmed V and J ends, which lost 1 base and 3 bases, there was a span of 16 bases. The germline CDR1 and CDR2 sequences are SGHAT and FQNNGV. The CDR3 covers 17 residues.

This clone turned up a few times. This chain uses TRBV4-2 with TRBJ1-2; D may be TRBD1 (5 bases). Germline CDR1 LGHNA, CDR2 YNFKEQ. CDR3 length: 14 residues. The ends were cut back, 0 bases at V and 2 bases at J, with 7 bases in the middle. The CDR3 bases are TGTGCCAGCAGCCAAGATCCAGGGAACTATGGCTACACCTTC. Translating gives CASSQDPGNYGYTF.

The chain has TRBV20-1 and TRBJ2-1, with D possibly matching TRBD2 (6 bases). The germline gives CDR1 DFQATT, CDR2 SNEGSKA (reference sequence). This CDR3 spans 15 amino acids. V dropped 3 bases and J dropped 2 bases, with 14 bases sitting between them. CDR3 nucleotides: TGCAGTGCTAGTGGGGGACTGGAGGCCTACAATGAGCAGTTCTTC. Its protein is CSASGGLEAYNEQFF.

CDR3 residues: CASSAYYGYTF. CDR3 bases: TGTGCCAGCAGCGCTTACTATGGCTACACCTTC. V gene TRBV9 combines with J gene TRBJ1-2; D is undetermined. CDR1 SGDLS and CDR2 YYNGEE come from the germline V gene. V dropped 3 bases and J dropped 3 bases, with 3 bases sitting between them. This CDR3 is built from 11 residues.

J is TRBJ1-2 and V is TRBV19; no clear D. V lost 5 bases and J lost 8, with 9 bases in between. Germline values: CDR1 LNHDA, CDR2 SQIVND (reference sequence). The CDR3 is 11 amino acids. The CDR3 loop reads CASSLHNGYTF. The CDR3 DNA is TGTGCCAGTAGTCTCCACAACGGCTACACCTTC.

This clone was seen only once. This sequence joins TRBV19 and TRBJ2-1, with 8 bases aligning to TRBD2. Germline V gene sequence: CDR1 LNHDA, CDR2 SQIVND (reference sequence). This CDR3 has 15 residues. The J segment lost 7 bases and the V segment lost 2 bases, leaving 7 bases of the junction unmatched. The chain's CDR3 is CASSINSGGLNEQFF. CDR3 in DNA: TGTGCCAGTAGTATAAACTCGGGAGGGCTGAATGAGCAGTTCTTC.

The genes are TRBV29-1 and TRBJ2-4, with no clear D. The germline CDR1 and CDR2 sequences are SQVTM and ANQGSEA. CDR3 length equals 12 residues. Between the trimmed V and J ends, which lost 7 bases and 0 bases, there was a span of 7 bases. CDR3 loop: CSAQLAKNIQYF. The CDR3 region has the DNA TGCAGCGCTCAGTTAGCCAAAAACATTCAGTACTTC.

DNA for the CDR3: TGTGCCAGCAGTTTACCCCTCAACCGAGGGTACAATGAGCAGTTCTTC. It yields the protein CASSLPLNRGYNEQFF. This chain joins TRBV28 and TRBJ2-1, with D maybe TRBD2 (5 bases). This CDR3 has 16 residues. Germline V lookup: CDR1 MDHEN, CDR2 SYDVKM. Trimming took off 2 bases at V and 4 bases at J, with 15 bases between the two ends.